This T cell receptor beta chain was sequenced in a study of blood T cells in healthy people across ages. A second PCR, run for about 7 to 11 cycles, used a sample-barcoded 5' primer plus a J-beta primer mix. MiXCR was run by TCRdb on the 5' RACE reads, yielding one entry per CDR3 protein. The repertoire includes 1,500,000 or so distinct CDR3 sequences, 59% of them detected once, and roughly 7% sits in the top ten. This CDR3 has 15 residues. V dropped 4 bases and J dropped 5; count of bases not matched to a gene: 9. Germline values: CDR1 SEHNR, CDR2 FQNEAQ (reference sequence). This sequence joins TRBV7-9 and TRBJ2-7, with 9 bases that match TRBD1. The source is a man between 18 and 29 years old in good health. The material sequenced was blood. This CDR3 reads CASSSPGDRADEQYF. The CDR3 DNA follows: TGTGCCAGCAGCTCCCCCGGGGACAGGGCCGACGAGCAGTACTTC. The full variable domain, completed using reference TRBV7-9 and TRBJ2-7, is DTGVSQNPRHKITKRGQNVTFRCDPISEHNRLYWYRQTLGQGPEFLTYFQNEAQLEKSRLLSDRFSAERPKGSFSTLEIQRTEQGDSAMYLCASSSPGDRADEQYFGPGTRLTVT.